These 29 T cell receptor beta chains were sequenced from one sample in a study of OX40 agonist ivuxolimab in advanced cancers. Data came from immunoSEQ multiplex PCR; TCRdb stores just in-frame clones and leaves some out. The sample lists about 44,000 clones, 80% occurring once. The material sequenced was CD4+ or CD8+ T cells sorted from blood, taken in a trial of the OX40 agonist ivuxolimab. These receptors all stem from an adult with an advanced solid tumor such as melanoma, head and neck, liver or kidney cancer.

The genes are TRBV6-5 and TRBJ1-1; D might be TRBD1 (5 bases). Trimming shortened V by 7 bases and J by 6 bases, and 15 bases separated the two germline ends. CDR1 MNHEY and CDR2 SVGAGI come from the germline V gene. The CDR3 loop spans 13 amino acids. The DNA for the CDR3 is TGTGCCAGCAACCCTAGGGGCGGGGCTGAAGCTTTCTTT. Residues: CASNPRGGAEAFF.

The chain couples TRBV30 to TRBJ2-2; D is uncertain. CDR3 length: 14 residues. Trimming pared 0 bases from V and 5 bases from J, leaving 10 bases between. The V gene's germline CDR1 is GTSNPN and CDR2 SVGIG (reference sequence). CDR3 DNA sequence: TGTGCCTGGAGTGTAGGTCTGGGAACCGGGGAGCTGTTTTTT. It translates to CAWSVGLGTGELFF.

This rearrangement joins TRBV2 to TRBJ2-3, with 10 bases aligning to TRBD2. V dropped 5 bases and J dropped 2; count of bases not matched to a gene: 7. The CDR3 loop spans 16 amino acids. The germline V gene has CDR1 SNHLY and CDR2 FYNNEI. The CDR3 protein is CASSRQAGGPTDTQYF. DNA for the CDR3: TGTGCCAGCAGTCGACAAGCGGGAGGGCCCACAGATACGCAGTATTTT. The whole variable domain, remainder taken from reference TRBV2 and TRBJ2-3, is EPEVTQTPSHQVTQMGQEVILRCVPISNHLYFYWYRQILGQKVEFLVSFYNNEISEKSEIFDDQFSVERPDGSNFTLKIRSTKLEDSAMYFCASSRQAGGPTDTQYFGPGTRLTVL.

This chain joins TRBV2 and TRBJ1-1; TRBD1 might be the D (6 bases). This CDR3 is 17 amino acids long. Germline CDR1 SNHLY, CDR2 FYNNEI. V lost 8 bases, J lost 1 base, and 23 bases lay in between. CDR3 sequence: CASDWSGGQVRNTEAFF. CDR3 nucleotide sequence: TGTGCCAGCGACTGGTCCGGGGGGCAGGTCAGGAACACTGAAGCTTTCTTT.

This clone was found a few times. The chain carries TRBV27 and TRBJ1-5, with TRBD1 identical over 8 bases. This CDR3 comprises 15 residues. CDR1 and CDR2 (germline): MNHEY, SMNVEV (reference sequence). The ends lost 5 bases at V and 2 bases at J; junction bases unmatched: 5. Written as DNA, the CDR3 is TGTGCCAGCAGTAACGACAGGGGCGGCAATCAGCCCCAGCATTTT. This translates into CASSNDRGGNQPQHF.

The rearrangement links TRBV28 to TRBJ1-3, with D possibly matching TRBD1 (5 bases). This CDR3 has 13 residues. Trimming cost V 6 bases and J 8 bases, with 14 bases left between them. Germline CDR1 MDHEN, CDR2 SYDVKM. The CDR3 spells CASREQVPDTIYF. CDR3 bases: TGTGCCAGCAGGGAACAGGTTCCGGACACCATATATTTT.

This clone has a single count. Other DNA sequences in the same sample also yield this CDR3. The V gene is TRBV7-2, the J gene TRBJ2-7; D gene unclear. With 0 bases removed from V and 2 bases from J, the gap between germline ends came to 8 bases. The CDR3 spans 14 residues. CDR1 is SGHTA and CDR2 is FQGNSA in the germline V gene. This CDR3 is CASSLASRTYEQYF. As DNA, the CDR3 is TGTGCCAGCAGCTTAGCGTCCAGGACCTACGAGCAGTACTTC.

This clone showed up just once. CDR3 sequence reads: CASSVASRSGRTDTQYF. The DNA for the CDR3 is TGTGCCAGCAGCGTAGCTTCGCGTAGCGGGAGAACAGATACGCAGTATTTT. V and J are TRBV9 and TRBJ2-3; TRBD2 aligns across 9 bases. Germline trimming cut 0 bases from V and 3 bases from J; bases unmatched to any gene: 8. The CDR3 is 17 amino acids. Germline V CDR1 and CDR2: SGDLS, YYNGEE.

This clone appeared a single time. The CDR3 protein is CASGQTSYEQYF. DNA of the CDR3: TGTGCCTCCGGACAGACGTCTTACGAGCAGTACTTC. The chain has TRBV2 and TRBJ2-5; perhaps TRBD1 as D (6 bases). The J call may not be correct, given that the DNA end is closer to TRBJ2-7. The V gene's germline CDR1 is SNHLY and CDR2 FYNNEI. This CDR3 is built from 12 residues.

The chain links TRBV5-1 to TRBJ2-7; TRBD2 aligns across 12 bases. The CDR3 loop spans 15 amino acids. CDR1 is SGHRS and CDR2 is YFSETQ in the germline V gene. Trimming removed 4 bases from V and 6 bases from J; junction bases left unmatched: 8. The DNA for the CDR3 is TGCGCCAGCAGCCAGAAACTAGCGGGAGGATTCGAGCAGTACTTC. Its translation is CASSQKLAGGFEQYF.

This clone has only a few counts. The rearrangement joins TRBV9 to TRBJ1-3, with unresolved D. CDR1 is SGDLS, CDR2 YYNGEE, per germline. The CDR3 has 15 amino acids. The V gene lost 2 bases and the J gene lost 3 bases, with 12 bases spanning the gap. The CDR3, as DNA: TGTGCCAGCAGCGTCGCTGCGTATGATGGAAACACCATATATTTT. Its translation is CASSVAAYDGNTIYF.

The rearrangement links TRBV7-2 to TRBJ2-7; 8 nucleotides match TRBD2. Germline trimming cut 2 bases from V and 6 bases from J; bases unmatched to any gene: 18. This CDR3 spans 18 amino acids. In germline, CDR1 is SGHTA, CDR2 FQGNSA. CDR3 sequence (DNA): TGTGCCAGCAGCTTAACGCCGGTCGGGAGGGCCTATGGAGGCGAGCAGTACTTC. This encodes CASSLTPVGRAYGGEQYF.

The chain recombines TRBV10-3 with TRBJ2-7; 8 positions agree with TRBD1. V dropped 2 bases and J dropped 0; count of bases not matched to a gene: 6. Germline V gene sequence: CDR1 ENHRY, CDR2 SYGVKD. The CDR3 sequence is 16 residues long. CDR3 residues: CAISEVGDRSSYEQYF. CDR3 coding DNA: TGTGCCATCAGTGAGGTCGGGGACAGGAGCTCCTACGAGCAGTACTTC.

The V call is TRBV4-3, the J call TRBJ2-4; D gene ambiguous. The length of the CDR3 is 17 residues. The germline CDR1 and CDR2 sequences are LGHNA and YSLEER. V shed 4 bases and J shed 0 bases, with 16 bases lying between them. CDR3 region: CASSRAYREGAKNIQYF. The CDR3 DNA sequence: TGCGCCAGCAGCCGAGCGTATAGGGAAGGAGCCAAAAACATTCAGTACTTC.

The chain is built from TRBV19 and TRBJ1-5; tentatively, D is TRBD1 (6 bases). Germline CDR1 LNHDA, CDR2 SQIVND (reference sequence). The CDR3 covers 15 residues. The V end was cut by 10 bases, the J end by 0 bases, with 16 bases between. The CDR3 DNA reads as TGTGCCACCATCGGACAGACCTATAGCAATCAGCCCCAGCATTTT. This translates into CATIGQTYSNQPQHF.

This clone has a handful of counts. This chain joins TRBV6-5 and TRBJ1-1; perhaps TRBD1 as D (5 bases). This CDR3 comprises 13 residues. The germline V gene has CDR1 MNHEY and CDR2 SVGAGI. The V gene lost 7 bases and the J gene lost 8 bases, with 17 bases spanning the gap. The CDR3 nucleotides are TGTGCCAGCACTCTAAGGGGAGCAGGGGAAGCTTTCTTT. Encoded protein: CASTLRGAGEAFF.

In this sample, this clone turned up a few times. The junction departs from the called germline gene at one end, perhaps through a read error. The chain joins TRBV10-2 to TRBJ2-7, with D perhaps given as TRBD1 or TRBD2 (5 bases each). Germline V gives CDR1 WSHSY, CDR2 SAAADI. This CDR3 is built from 12 residues. CDR3 in DNA: TGCGCCAGCAGAGAGTTCCGGGACCGCTTGTACTTC. Protein: CASREFRDRLYF.

V usage is TRBV4-3 and J usage is TRBJ2-1; 9 bases fit TRBD2. The CDR3 has 15 amino acids. Germline V gene lookup returns CDR1 LGHNA and CDR2 YSLEER. The J segment lost 7 bases and the V segment lost 2 bases, leaving 6 bases of the junction unmatched. The CDR3 sequence: CASSQWGGRANEQFF. Here the CDR3 DNA reads TGCGCCAGCAGCCAATGGGGCGGGAGGGCAAATGAGCAGTTCTTC.

In this sample, this clone turned up a few times. The rearrangement uses TRBV2 and TRBJ2-7, with 7 nucleotides matching TRBD1. CDR1 and CDR2 from the germline V gene are SNHLY and FYNNEI. After removal of 4 bases from V and 2 bases from J, the junction contained 5 bases not matched to a gene. The CDR3 length is 14 residues. The CDR3 DNA reads as TGTGCCAGCAGTGTGTACAGGGGTGCCTACGAGCAGTACTTC. This encodes CASSVYRGAYEQYF.

The rearrangement uses TRBV19 and TRBJ2-1; 12 nucleotides agree with TRBD2. The germline V gene has CDR1 LNHDA and CDR2 SQIVND (reference sequence). The V segment lost 4 bases and the J segment 10 bases; nucleotides outside the gene matches: 14. There are 17 residues in the CDR3. This CDR3 reads CASSTTSGRYRNREQFF. The DNA of the CDR3 is TGTGCCAGTAGTACGACTAGCGGGAGATATCGGAATCGGGAGCAGTTCTTC. The variable domain in full, with the rest retrieved from reference TRBV19 and TRBJ2-1, is DGGITQSPKYLFRKEGQNVTLSCEQNLNHDAMYWYRQDPGQGLRLIYYSQIVNDFQKGDIAEGYSVSREKKESFPLTVTSAQKNPTAFYLCASSTTSGRYRNREQFFGPGTRLTVL.

CDR3 in amino acids: CASNNWEGDEQFF. DNA for the CDR3: TGTGCCAGCAATAATTGGGAGGGCGATGAGCAGTTCTTC. The rearrangement uses TRBV27 and TRBJ2-1; the match to TRBD2 covers 7 bases. V shed 7 bases, J shed 8 bases, and the junction held 8 bases outside the gene matches. CDR1 MNHEY and CDR2 SMNVEV come from the germline V gene (reference sequence). CDR3 size: 13 residues.

The rearrangement links TRBV11-2 to TRBJ2-2; D call uncertain. CDR3 length: 16 amino acids. V was shortened by 0 bases and J by 1 base, with 9 bases between the two germline ends. Germline V gene data show CDR1 as SGHAT and CDR2 as FQNNGV. The CDR3 DNA sequence: TGTGCCAGCAGCTTAGATCCCTACGGGAACACCGGGGAGCTGTTTTTT. Its protein is CASSLDPYGNTGELFF.

This chain connects TRBV7-2 to TRBJ2-7, with D possibly called TRBD1 or TRBD2 (5 bases each). The germline V and J ends were trimmed by 5 bases and 1 base, with 12 bases remaining between them. CDR1 SGHTA and CDR2 FQGNSA come from the germline V gene. This CDR3 is built from 14 residues. CDR3 residues: CASSIGTGSYEQYF. DNA of the CDR3: TGTGCCAGCAGCATTGGGACGGGATCCTACGAGCAGTACTTC. Based on the CDR3 plus reference TRBV7-2 and TRBJ2-7, the full variable domain is GAGVSQSPSNKVTEKGKDVELRCDPISGHTALYWYRQSLGQGLEFLIYFQGNSAPDKSGLPSDRFSAERTGGSVSTLTIQRTQQEDSAVYLCASSIGTGSYEQYFGPGTRLTVT.

The rearrangement uses TRBV27 and TRBJ2-1; D not resolved. V dropped 6 bases and J dropped 4 bases, with 19 bases sitting between them. The length of the CDR3 is 16 residues. CDR1 and CDR2 (germline): MNHEY, SMNVEV (reference sequence). The CDR3 protein is CASSMGRDFYYNEQFF. The CDR3 DNA reads TGTGCCAGCAGCATGGGTAGGGATTTTTATTACAATGAGCAGTTCTTC.

V usage is TRBV5-6 and J usage is TRBJ2-6, with D unclear. The V gene lost 5 bases and the J gene lost 2 bases, with 11 bases spanning the gap. This CDR3 spans 15 amino acids. Germline values: CDR1 SGHDT, CDR2 YYEEEE. The DNA for the CDR3 is TGTGCCAGCAGGGATATAAGCACTGGGGCCAACGTCCTGACTTTC. Amino acids: CASRDISTGANVLTF.

The chain uses TRBV7-6 and TRBJ2-1, with 14 bases fitting TRBD2. The CDR3 has 17 amino acids. With 1 base clipped from V and 4 bases from J, the junction kept 3 bases outside the gene matches. The germline V gene has CDR1 SGHVS and CDR2 FNYEAQ. CDR3 protein: CASSLVGTSGSYNEQFF. Here the CDR3 DNA reads TGTGCCAGCAGCTTAGTGGGGACTAGCGGGAGTTACAATGAGCAGTTCTTC.

The chain uses TRBV15 and TRBJ2-1; 14 bases match TRBD2. Germline-derived CDR1 and CDR2 are LNHNV and YYDKDF (reference sequence). The CDR3 consists of 20 residues. The ends lost 3 bases at V and 7 bases at J; junction bases unmatched: 17. The CDR3 DNA is TGTGCCACCAGCAGGGAACCTGCTCGCGGGACTAGCGGGAGTGAAAATGAGCAGTTCTTC. Protein: CATSREPARGTSGSENEQFF. The full variable domain, with the rest looked up from reference TRBV15 and TRBJ2-1, is DAMVIQNPRYQVTQFGKPVTLSCSQTLNHNVMYWYQQKSSQAPKLLFHYYDKDFNNEADTPDNFQSRRPNTSFCFLDIRSPGLGDTAMYLCATSREPARGTSGSENEQFFGPGTRLTVL.

The V gene is TRBV29-1, the J gene TRBJ1-1; D is possibly TRBD1 (5 bases). The CDR3 runs to 13 residues. Trimming cost V 3 bases and J 2 bases, with 10 bases left between them. CDR1 and CDR2 (germline): SQVTM, ANQGSEA. The CDR3 spells CSVEGGGNTEAFF. For the CDR3, the DNA is TGCAGCGTTGAGGGGGGAGGAAACACTGAAGCTTTCTTT.

The J gene is TRBJ1-3, the V gene TRBV30, with a weak D call TRBD1 (6 bases). Germline loops: CDR1 GTSNPN, CDR2 SVGIG (reference sequence). Trimming removed 4 bases from V and 7 bases from J, with 20 bases in between. The CDR3 is made up of 15 amino acids. In DNA, the CDR3 is TGTGCCTGGATACCCCGGTTGGCCGGGGGCAACACCATATATTTT. Protein sequence: CAWIPRLAGGNTIYF.